This T cell receptor (beta chain) was recovered during a study of control samples from healthy donors and cancer patients (dated by TCRdb to 2020 to 2021). Worth noting for this clone: What this receptor recognizes is not known. Per-base qualities were not stored, and no clone one base away is much larger. Other nucleotide sequences from this sample produce the same CDR3.

Reading the germline V gene (reference sequence) gives CDR1 MNHEY and CDR2 SMNVEV. There are 12 amino acids in the CDR3, from cysteine to phenylalanine inclusive. The CDR3 DNA has 36 bases and is translated from base 1. Trimming at the junction amounts to 5 bases on V and 1 base on J, and the germline ends lie 5 bases apart. Library construction relied on the immunoSEQ multiplex PCR assay. The immuneACCESS repertoire file appears here via TCRdb, limited to in-frame rearrangements. These files lack a portion of the clones; in checked studies, under half of the deficit traces to unresolved V genes, and the cause of the others is not known. Present in this sample are about 140,000 clones, 94% of which were seen just once. The top ten hold roughly 14% of the sample.

The sequence came from a man between 35 and 55 years old in good health. This receptor chain uses TRBV27 and TRBJ1-2; the D gene is not confidently resolved. Sequencing was performed on blood. The DNA reads TGTGCCAGCAGTAGGAGTAACTATGGCTACACCTTC. This encodes CASSRSNYGYTF.